Below, 21 T cell receptor beta chains from the same sample are listed, as sequenced in a study of glioma-infiltrating T cells after dendritic cell vaccination. Clones were read by immunoSEQ multiplex PCR, and TCRdb kept only the in-frame ones, dropping some. Of 50,000 to 80,000 clones in the sample, 82% are singletons; the top ten hold less than 9.5%. The sample consisted of blood, taken before dendritic cell vaccination. These receptors all come from a human donor with glioblastoma.

This clone showed up just once. V is TRBV11-2 and J is TRBJ2-7; a weak D match, TRBD1 (5 bases). Looked up from germline, CDR1 is SGHAT and CDR2 is FQNNGV. Trimming took off 1 base at V and 2 bases at J, with 6 bases between the two ends. The CDR3 covers 13 residues. The CDR3 protein is CASSLAGTYEQYF. In nucleotides, the CDR3 is TGTGCCAGCAGCTTAGCAGGGACCTACGAGCAGTACTTC.

This clone was found a few times. The chain joins TRBV14 to TRBJ1-1; 8 nucleotides line up with TRBD1. The CDR3 consists of 14 residues. Trimming removed 2 bases from V and 4 bases from J; junction bases left unmatched: 3. Germline CDR1 SGHDN, CDR2 FVKESK. The DNA for the CDR3 is TGTGCCAGCAGCCAACTCACAGGGGGCACTGAAGCTTTCTTT. Residues: CASSQLTGGTEAFF. The whole variable domain, filled in from reference TRBV14 and TRBJ1-1, reads EAGVTQFPSHSVIEKGQTVTLRCDPISGHDNLYWYRRVMGKEIKFLLHFVKESKQDESGMPNNRFLAERTGGTYSTLKVQPAELEDSGVYFCASSQLTGGTEAFFGQGTRLTVV.

This clone was seen more than once but under ten times. V is TRBV19 and J is TRBJ2-1, with 10 positions matching TRBD2. Per the germline V gene, CDR1 is LNHDA and CDR2 is SQIVND (reference sequence). There are 15 residues in the CDR3. V lost 3 bases to trimming and J lost 7 bases; unmatched junction nucleotides: 6. The CDR3 DNA reads TGTGCCAGTAGTATTCCGGGACTAGCGACGAATGAGCAGTTCTTC. Translating gives CASSIPGLATNEQFF.

J is TRBJ1-6 and V is TRBV4-2; D remains unclear. Germline V gives CDR1 LGHNA, CDR2 YNFKEQ. The CDR3 is 15 amino acids. The V and J ends lost 1 base and 6 bases respectively, with 10 bases between them. CDR3 DNA sequence: TGTGCCAGCAGCCAAGGTCCAGGCCCTAATTCACCCCTCCACTTT. Protein sequence: CASSQGPGPNSPLHF.

The chain joins TRBV27 to TRBJ1-2, with 8 bases fitting TRBD1. Germline CDR1 MNHEY, CDR2 SMNVEV (reference sequence). This CDR3 has 15 amino acids. With 1 base clipped from V and 8 bases from J, the junction kept 9 bases outside the gene matches. The CDR3 loop is CASSLWGQGARGYTF. The CDR3, as DNA: TGTGCCAGCAGTTTATGGGGTCAGGGGGCGCGGGGCTACACCTTC.

The V and J genes are TRBV19 and TRBJ2-3; 9 nucleotides align to TRBD2. The CDR3 is 14 amino acids. J gave up 5 bases and V 1 base, and 1 base lay outside the gene matches. The germline V gene encodes CDR1 LNHDA and CDR2 SQIVND (reference sequence). The CDR3 nucleotides read TGTGCCAGTAGTATAGGCGGGGGGGGAGATACGCAGTATTTT. Its translation: CASSIGGGGDTQYF. Full variable domain (missing parts from reference TRBV19 and TRBJ2-3): DGGITQSPKYLFRKEGQNVTLSCEQNLNHDAMYWYRQDPGQGLRLIYYSQIVNDFQKGDIAEGYSVSREKKESFPLTVTSAQKNPTAFYLCASSIGGGGDTQYFGPGTRLTVL.

This chain uses TRBV30 with TRBJ1-2; TRBD1 matches 9 bases. This CDR3 has 15 amino acids. Germline V gene data show CDR1 as GTSNPN and CDR2 as SVGIG (reference sequence). V gave up 3 bases and J gave up 5 bases; unmatched junction bases: 10. The CDR3 bases are TGTGCCTGGAGACGGGACAGGGTATTACGATATGGCTACACCTTC. Its translation: CAWRRDRVLRYGYTF.

This clone appeared once. The chain combines TRBV2 with TRBJ2-3; perhaps TRBD2 as D (6 bases). The CDR3 covers 14 residues. Trimming removed 7 bases at V and 2 bases at J, with 13 bases between. The germline gives CDR1 SNHLY, CDR2 FYNNEI. The chain's CDR3 is CASIGGIPTDTQYF. The CDR3 DNA is TGTGCCAGCATCGGGGGTATCCCCACAGATACGCAGTATTTT.

A single count supports this clone. The rearrangement uses TRBV28 and TRBJ2-7; 11 nucleotides line up with TRBD1. Germline trimming cut 4 bases from V and 5 bases from J; bases unmatched to any gene: 7. CDR1 is MDHEN, CDR2 SYDVKM, per germline. The CDR3 contains 15 residues. Here the CDR3 DNA reads TGTGCCAGCAGTTCCGGACAGGGGGCATCGAACGAGCAGTACTTC. This translates into CASSSGQGASNEQYF.

This chain connects TRBV7-2 to TRBJ1-2; 9 bases map to TRBD1. The CDR3 loop spans 14 amino acids. The trim removed 6 bases at V and 7 bases at J, leaving 9 bases unmatched. The germline V gene has CDR1 SGHTA and CDR2 FQGNSA. This chain's CDR3 is CASSFTGGQGGYTF. DNA of the CDR3: TGTGCCAGCAGTTTTACAGGGGGCCAAGGTGGCTACACCTTC.

Here the CDR3 reads CASSLARGTGSGYTF. The CDR3 bases are TGTGCCAGCAGCTTGGCCCGAGGGACAGGGAGCGGCTACACCTTC. This chain connects TRBV5-6 to TRBJ1-2; 9 nucleotides match TRBD1. V dropped 0 bases and J dropped 8; count of bases not matched to a gene: 8. Germline V gene sequence: CDR1 SGHDT, CDR2 YYEEEE. This CDR3 contains 15 residues.

The chain joins TRBV10-1 to TRBJ2-3; a possible D gene is TRBD1 (5 bases). V was cut by 5 bases and J by 6 bases, with 12 bases left in between. CDR3 length: 13 amino acids. Germline CDR1 WNHNN, CDR2 SYGVQD (reference sequence). The CDR3 DNA reads TGCGCCAGCAGTACTGCAGGGCCGGATACGCAGTATTTT. Its translation is CASSTAGPDTQYF.

The V and J genes are TRBV10-1 and TRBJ2-3; D is perhaps TRBD2 (5 bases). The germline V gene encodes CDR1 WNHNN and CDR2 SYGVQD (reference sequence). CDR3 length equals 15 residues. V was clipped by 4 bases and J by 0 bases, with 11 bases between them. The CDR3 loop is CASSATSGSTDTQYF. CDR3 coding DNA: TGCGCCAGCAGTGCTACTAGTGGTAGCACAGATACGCAGTATTTT.

This rearrangement joins TRBV5-5 to TRBJ2-3; 14 bases align to TRBD2. Germline CDR1 and CDR2: SGHKS and YYEKEE (reference sequence). CDR3 length: 14 amino acids. Trimming took 0 bases from V and 12 from J; bases not matched to a gene: 3. In DNA form, the CDR3 reads TGTGCCAGCAGCTTGGAGGGACTAGCGGGGGTTCAGTATTTT. As protein: CASSLEGLAGVQYF.

The V and J genes are TRBV5-1 and TRBJ1-2, with TRBD1 as a possible D gene (6 bases). This CDR3 contains 13 residues. V was shortened by 0 bases and J by 3 bases, with 6 bases between the two germline ends. Germline loops: CDR1 SGHRS, CDR2 YFSETQ. The CDR3 here is CASSLGQDYGYTF. The CDR3 DNA follows: TGCGCCAGCAGCTTGGGACAGGACTATGGCTACACCTTC.

This chain uses TRBV5-1 with TRBJ1-5, with 11 bases fitting TRBD1. Germline-derived CDR1 and CDR2 are SGHRS and YFSETQ. This CDR3 has 17 amino acids. The V and J ends lost 4 bases and 0 bases, in that order; junction bases with no gene match: 6. The CDR3 region is CASSAGTGGFSNQPQHF. DNA for the CDR3: TGCGCCAGCAGCGCGGGGACAGGGGGATTTAGCAATCAGCCCCAGCATTTT. Using reference TRBV5-1 and TRBJ1-5 for the parts outside the CDR3, the full variable domain is KAGVTQTPRYLIKTRGQQVTLSCSPISGHRSVSWYQQTPGQGLQFLFEYFSETQRNKGNFPGRFSGRQFSNSRSEMNVSTLELGDSALYLCASSAGTGGFSNQPQHFGDGTRLSIL.

This clone was seen repeatedly, ten times or more. This sequence joins TRBV14 and TRBJ1-1; D remains ambiguous. The CDR3 is made up of 13 amino acids. Germline values: CDR1 SGHDN, CDR2 FVKESK. V shed 0 bases and J shed 7 bases, with 9 bases lying between them. The CDR3 DNA sequence: TGTGCCAGCAGCCAAGAGATCCGGAGTGAAGCTTTCTTT. This translates into CASSQEIRSEAFF.

This chain connects TRBV5-1 to TRBJ1-1, with D possibly matching TRBD1 (5 bases). Trimming pared 3 bases from V and 2 bases from J, leaving 17 bases between. Germline V gene lookup returns CDR1 SGHRS and CDR2 YFSETQ. The CDR3 consists of 16 residues. The CDR3 protein is CASSSNRIGLNTEAFF. The CDR3 bases are TGCGCCAGCAGCTCAAACAGGATAGGGCTTAACACTGAAGCTTTCTTT. Full variable domain (outside the CDR3, taken from reference TRBV5-1 and TRBJ1-1): KAGVTQTPRYLIKTRGQQVTLSCSPISGHRSVSWYQQTPGQGLQFLFEYFSETQRNKGNFPGRFSGRQFSNSRSEMNVSTLELGDSALYLCASSSNRIGLNTEAFFGQGTRLTVV.

This clone showed up just a few times. The genes are TRBV27 and TRBJ2-3; D uncertain. V was pared by 0 bases and J by 0 bases, with 4 bases between. This CDR3 is built from 14 residues. Germline V gene data show CDR1 as MNHEY and CDR2 as SMNVEV (reference sequence). The CDR3 coding sequence is TGTGCCAGCAGTTTATCTCAGAGCACAGATACGCAGTATTTT. This translates into CASSLSQSTDTQYF.

V and J are TRBV6-5 and TRBJ2-3, with D possibly matching TRBD2 (6 bases). The germline V gene encodes CDR1 MNHEY and CDR2 SVGAGI. CDR3 length: 14 amino acids. Trimming took off 4 bases at V and 0 bases at J, with 8 bases between the two ends. CDR3 coding DNA: TGTGCCAGCAGTTTTAGCGGTAGCACAGATACGCAGTATTTT. This codes for CASSFSGSTDTQYF.

The chain uses TRBV30 and TRBJ2-1; 10 nucleotides align to TRBD1. The CDR3 runs to 15 residues. The V segment lost 3 bases and the J segment 4 bases; nucleotides outside the gene matches: 6. Looked up from germline, CDR1 is GTSNPN and CDR2 is SVGIG (reference sequence). CDR3 amino acids: CAWRSADRGYNEQFF. DNA for the CDR3: TGTGCCTGGAGGTCCGCGGACAGGGGGTACAATGAGCAGTTCTTC.